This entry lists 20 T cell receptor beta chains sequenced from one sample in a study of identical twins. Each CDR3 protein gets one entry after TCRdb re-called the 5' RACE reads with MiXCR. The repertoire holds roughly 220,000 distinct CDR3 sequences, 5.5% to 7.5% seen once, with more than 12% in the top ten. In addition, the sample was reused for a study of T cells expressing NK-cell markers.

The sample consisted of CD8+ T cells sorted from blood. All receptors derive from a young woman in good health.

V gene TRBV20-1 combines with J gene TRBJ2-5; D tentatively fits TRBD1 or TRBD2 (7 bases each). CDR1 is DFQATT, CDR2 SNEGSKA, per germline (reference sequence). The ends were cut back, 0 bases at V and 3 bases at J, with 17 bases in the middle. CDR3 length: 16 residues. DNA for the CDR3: TGCAGTGCTAGAGATTGGGAGGGCAGGGGGAAAGAGACCCAGTACTTC. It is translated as CSARDWEGRGKETQYF.

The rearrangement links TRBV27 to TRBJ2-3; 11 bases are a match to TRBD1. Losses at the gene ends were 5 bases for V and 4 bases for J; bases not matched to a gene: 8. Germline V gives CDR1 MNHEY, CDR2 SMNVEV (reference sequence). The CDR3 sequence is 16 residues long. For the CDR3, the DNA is TGTGCCAGCAGTCCGACGGGGACAGGGGGTGCAGATACGCAGTATTTT. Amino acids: CASSPTGTGGADTQYF.

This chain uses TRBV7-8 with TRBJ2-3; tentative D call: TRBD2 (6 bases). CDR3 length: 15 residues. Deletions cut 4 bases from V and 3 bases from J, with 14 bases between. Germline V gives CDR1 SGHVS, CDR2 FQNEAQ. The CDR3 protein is CASSYPSGGTDTQYF. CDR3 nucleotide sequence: TGTGCCAGCAGCTACCCGTCCGGGGGTACAGATACGCAGTATTTT.

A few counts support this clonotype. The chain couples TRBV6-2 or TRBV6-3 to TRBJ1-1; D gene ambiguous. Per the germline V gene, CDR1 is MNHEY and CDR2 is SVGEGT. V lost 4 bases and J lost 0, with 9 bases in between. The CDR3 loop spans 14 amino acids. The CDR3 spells CASSWLGVNTEAFF. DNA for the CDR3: TGTGCCAGCAGTTGGCTTGGAGTGAACACTGAAGCTTTCTTT.

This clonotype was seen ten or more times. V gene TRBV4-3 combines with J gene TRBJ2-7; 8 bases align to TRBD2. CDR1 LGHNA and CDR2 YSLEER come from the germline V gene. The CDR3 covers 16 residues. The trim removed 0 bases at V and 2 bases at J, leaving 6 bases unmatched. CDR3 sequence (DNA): TGCGCCAGCAGCCAAGATTCGATAGCGGGGACCTACGAGCAGTACTTC. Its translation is CASSQDSIAGTYEQYF.

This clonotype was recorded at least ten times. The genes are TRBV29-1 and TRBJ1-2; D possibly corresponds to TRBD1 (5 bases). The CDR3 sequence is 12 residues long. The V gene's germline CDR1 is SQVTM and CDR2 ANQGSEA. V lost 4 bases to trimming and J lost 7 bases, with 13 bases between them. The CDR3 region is CSVVGDSPGYTF. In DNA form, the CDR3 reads TGCAGCGTTGTTGGAGACAGCCCTGGCTACACCTTC.

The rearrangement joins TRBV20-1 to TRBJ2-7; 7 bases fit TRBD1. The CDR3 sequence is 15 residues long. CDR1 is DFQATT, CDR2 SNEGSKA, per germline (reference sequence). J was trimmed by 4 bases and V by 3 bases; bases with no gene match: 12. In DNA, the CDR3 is TGCAGTGCTAGCCAGGGGGTAGCGACCACTTACGAGCAGTACTTC. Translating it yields CSASQGVATTYEQYF.

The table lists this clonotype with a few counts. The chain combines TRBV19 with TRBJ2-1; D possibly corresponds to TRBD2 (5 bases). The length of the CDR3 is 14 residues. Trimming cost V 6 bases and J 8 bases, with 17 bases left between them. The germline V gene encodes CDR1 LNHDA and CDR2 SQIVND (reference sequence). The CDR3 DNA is TGTGCCAGTAGAGAGTTAGCGCCCCGGGATGAGCAGTTCTTC. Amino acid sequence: CASRELAPRDEQFF.

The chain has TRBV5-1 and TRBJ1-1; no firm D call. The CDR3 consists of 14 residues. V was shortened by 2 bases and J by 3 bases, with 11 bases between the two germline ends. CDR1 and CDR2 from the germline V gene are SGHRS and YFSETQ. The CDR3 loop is CASSLRDIYTEAFF. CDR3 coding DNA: TGCGCCAGCAGCTTAAGAGACATCTACACTGAAGCTTTCTTT.

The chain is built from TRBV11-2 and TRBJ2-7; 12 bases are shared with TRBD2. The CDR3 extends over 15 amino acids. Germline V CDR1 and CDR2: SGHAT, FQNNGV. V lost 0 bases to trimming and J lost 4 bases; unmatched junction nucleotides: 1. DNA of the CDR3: TGTGCCAGCAGCTTAGAGACTAGCGGGGGTTACGAGCAGTACTTC. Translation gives CASSLETSGGYEQYF.

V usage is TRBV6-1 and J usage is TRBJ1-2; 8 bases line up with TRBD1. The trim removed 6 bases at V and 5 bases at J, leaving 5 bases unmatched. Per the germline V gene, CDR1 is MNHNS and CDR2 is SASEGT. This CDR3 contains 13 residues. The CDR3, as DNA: TGTGCCAGCAGCCCGGGACAGGAATATGGCTACACCTTC. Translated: CASSPGQEYGYTF.

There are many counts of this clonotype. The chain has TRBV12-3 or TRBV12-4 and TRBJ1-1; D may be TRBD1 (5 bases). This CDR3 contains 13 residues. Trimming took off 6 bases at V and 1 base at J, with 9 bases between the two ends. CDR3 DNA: TGTGCCAGCAGAAGTGGGGGGAACACTGAAGCTTTCTTT. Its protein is CASRSGGNTEAFF.

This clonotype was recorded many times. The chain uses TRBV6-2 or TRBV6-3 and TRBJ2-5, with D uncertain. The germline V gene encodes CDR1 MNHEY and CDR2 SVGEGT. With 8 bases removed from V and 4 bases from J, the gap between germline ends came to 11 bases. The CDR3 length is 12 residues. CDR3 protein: CASRGSRETQYF. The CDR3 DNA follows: TGTGCCAGCCGAGGAAGTCGAGAGACCCAGTACTTC.

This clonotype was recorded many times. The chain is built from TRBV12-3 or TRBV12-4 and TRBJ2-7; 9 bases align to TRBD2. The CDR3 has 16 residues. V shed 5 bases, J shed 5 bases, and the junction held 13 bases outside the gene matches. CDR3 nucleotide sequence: TGTGCCAGCAGTCCTACTTGGGAGCGGGGGGAGGACGAGCAGTACTTC. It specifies CASSPTWERGEDEQYF.

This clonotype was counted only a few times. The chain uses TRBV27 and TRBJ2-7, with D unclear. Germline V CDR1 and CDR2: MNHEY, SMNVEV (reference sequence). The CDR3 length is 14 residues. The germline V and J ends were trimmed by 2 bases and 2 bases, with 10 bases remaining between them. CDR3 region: CASSLGNVPYEQYF. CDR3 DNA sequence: TGTGCCAGCAGTTTAGGGAACGTTCCCTACGAGCAGTACTTC.

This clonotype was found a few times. The CDR3 sequence is CATSESLNTGELFF. CDR3 coding DNA: TGTGCCACCAGTGAGTCTTTGAACACCGGGGAGCTGTTTTTT. The genes are TRBV24-1 and TRBJ2-2; D is unclear. This CDR3 comprises 14 residues. The V gene lost 4 bases and the J gene lost 1 base, with 6 bases spanning the gap. The germline V gene has CDR1 KGHDR and CDR2 SFDVKD.

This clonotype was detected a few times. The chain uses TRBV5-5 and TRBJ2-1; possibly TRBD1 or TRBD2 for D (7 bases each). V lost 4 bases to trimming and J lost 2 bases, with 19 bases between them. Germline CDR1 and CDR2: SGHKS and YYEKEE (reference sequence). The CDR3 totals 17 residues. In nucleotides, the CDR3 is TGTGCCAGCAGCCTCCAGGGGGGGGTGATAGCCTACAATGAGCAGTTCTTC. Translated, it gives CASSLQGGVIAYNEQFF.

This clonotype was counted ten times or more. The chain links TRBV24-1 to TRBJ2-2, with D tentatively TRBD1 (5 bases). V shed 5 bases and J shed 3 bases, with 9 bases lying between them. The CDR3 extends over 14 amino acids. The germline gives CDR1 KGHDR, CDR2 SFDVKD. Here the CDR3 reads CATSGQGDTGELFF. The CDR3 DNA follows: TGTGCCACCAGTGGGCAGGGCGACACCGGGGAGCTGTTTTTT.

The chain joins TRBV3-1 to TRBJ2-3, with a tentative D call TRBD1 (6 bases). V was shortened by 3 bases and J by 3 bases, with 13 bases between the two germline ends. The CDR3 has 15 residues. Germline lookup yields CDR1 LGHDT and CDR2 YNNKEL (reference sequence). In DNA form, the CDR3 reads TGTGCCAGCAGCCAGAGGCAGGGGTGGACAGATACGCAGTATTTT. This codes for CASSQRQGWTDTQYF.

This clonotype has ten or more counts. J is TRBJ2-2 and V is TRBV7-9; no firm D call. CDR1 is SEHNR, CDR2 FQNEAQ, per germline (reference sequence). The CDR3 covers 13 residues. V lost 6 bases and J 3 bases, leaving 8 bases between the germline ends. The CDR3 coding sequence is TGTGCCAGCAGGTCGTTATACACCGGGGAGCTGTTTTTT. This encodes CASRSLYTGELFF.